Sequencing of this T cell receptor beta chain was carried out in a study of cytomegalovirus exposure and HLA in healthy donors. General study results and limits: TCR beta V- and J-gene trimming, according to a later analysis, was linked to a missense DCLRE1C variant. The CMV antigen specificity of three CMV-associated chains was confirmed through in vitro analysis. It emerged from a later analysis that several of the most significant clusters appeared to be linked to common viral pathogens. In an earlier analysis, productive rearrangement rates for most beta V segments clustered near 87% or 30%.

This CDR3 is 13 amino acids long. Looked up from germline, CDR1 is SGHVS and CDR2 is FNYEAQ. V was cut by 3 bases and J by 1 base, with 6 bases left in between. In the PCR, 60 Vbeta and 13 Jbeta primers were used. Libraries were prepared by immunoSEQ multiplex PCR; TCRdb keeps only in-frame clonotypes and omits some of them. The sample lists about 150,000 clones; around 83% were seen once. Notes on this clone: Its antigen is unidentified.

This sequence originates from a woman younger than 30 in good health and CMV-seronegative. The gene calls are TRBV7-6 and TRBJ2-5; possible D gene TRBD2, 6 bases. Sequenced sample: PBMCs. The CDR3 region is CASSFGGQETQYF. The CDR3, as DNA: TGTGCCAGCAGCTTCGGGGGCCAAGAGACCCAGTACTTC.